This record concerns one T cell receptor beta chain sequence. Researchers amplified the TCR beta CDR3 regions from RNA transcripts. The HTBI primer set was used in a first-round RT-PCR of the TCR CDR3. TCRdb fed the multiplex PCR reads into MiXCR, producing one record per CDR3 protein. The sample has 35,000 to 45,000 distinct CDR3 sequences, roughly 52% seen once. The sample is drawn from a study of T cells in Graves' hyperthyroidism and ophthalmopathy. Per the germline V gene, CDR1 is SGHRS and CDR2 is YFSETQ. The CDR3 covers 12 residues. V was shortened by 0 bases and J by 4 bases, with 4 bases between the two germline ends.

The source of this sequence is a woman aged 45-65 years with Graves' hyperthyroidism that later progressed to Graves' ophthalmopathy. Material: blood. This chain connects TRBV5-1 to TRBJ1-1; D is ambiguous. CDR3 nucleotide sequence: TGCGCCAGCAGCTTGGGGAGCACTGAAGCTTTCTTT. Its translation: CASSLGSTEAFF.